This TCR beta chain was recovered during a study of breast tumors, draining lymph nodes, adjacent tissues. TCRdb ran MiXCR on the multiplex PCR reads and lists one entry per CDR3 protein. In the table there are some 100,000 distinct CDR3 sequences, around 20% of which are singletons. Breast cancer patients provided tissue from their axillary draining lymph nodes. This clonotype showed up many times. Trimming took off 0 bases at V and 0 bases at J, with 9 bases between the two ends. Germline values: CDR1 LNHDA, CDR2 SQIVND (reference sequence). This CDR3 contains 16 residues. The sequence came from a female donor with breast cancer. Some clones in this sample may be carry-over from other donors' samples. The chain has TRBV19 and TRBJ1-5; D unresolved. Sequenced input: axillary lymph node tissue. The CDR3 region is CASSIENRDSNQPQHF. CDR3 bases: TGTGCCAGTAGTATAGAGAACAGAGATAGCAATCAGCCCCAGCATTTT.